This T cell receptor (beta chain) appears in the sequencing data of a study of blood T cells in healthy people across ages. The study, taken as a whole, reports: There were more naive CD4+ cells and higher diversity in long-lived donors than in aged donors.

The people who gave samples were healthy Caucasians from Russia, aged roughly 6 to 100. CDR1 is SGHTA, CDR2 FQGNSA, per germline. There are 14 residues in the CDR3. To note about this clonotype: What it binds is unknown. A much larger clone sits a single nucleotide away, making a read error possible.

Primers used in a second PCR of about 6 to 12 cycles were a sample-barcoded 5' primer and a J-beta primer mix. TCRdb processed the 5' RACE reads anew with MiXCR; each CDR3 protein has one entry. The sample records 800,000 to 950,000 distinct CDR3 sequences, almost 30% being singletons. The sample also formed part of further work on T cells of mothers and their children. As that study records: For unrelated pairs as for related ones, thymic selection shapes TCR recombination output similarly.

Sequencing was carried out using blood. This chain links TRBV7-2 with TRBJ2-7; a possible D gene is TRBD1 (6 bases). Near its end, the DNA agrees better with TRBJ2-5, so the J call may be wrong. The TCR was taken from a woman in her thirties or forties in good health. Here the CDR3 DNA reads TGTGGGGGGCACCGACATCAAGGGTGGAAGACCCAGTACTTC. Residues: CGGHRHQGWKTQYF.